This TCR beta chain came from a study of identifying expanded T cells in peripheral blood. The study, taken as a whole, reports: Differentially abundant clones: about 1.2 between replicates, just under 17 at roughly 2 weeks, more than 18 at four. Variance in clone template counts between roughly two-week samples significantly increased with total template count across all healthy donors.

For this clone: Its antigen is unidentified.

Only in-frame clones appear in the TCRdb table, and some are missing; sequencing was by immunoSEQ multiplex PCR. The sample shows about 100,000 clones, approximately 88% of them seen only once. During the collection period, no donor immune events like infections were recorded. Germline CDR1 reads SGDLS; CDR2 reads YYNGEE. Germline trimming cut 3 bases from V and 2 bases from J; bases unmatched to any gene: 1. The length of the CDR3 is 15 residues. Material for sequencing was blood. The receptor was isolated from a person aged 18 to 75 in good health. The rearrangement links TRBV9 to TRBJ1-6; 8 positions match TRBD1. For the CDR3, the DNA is TGTGCCAGCAGCGACAGGGGGACCTATAATTCACCCCTCCACTTT. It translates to CASSDRGTYNSPLHF.